This T cell receptor beta chain was recovered during a study of blood T cells in healthy people across ages. Study background: About one barcoded beta molecule per two T cells was the capture yield of template switching. Overall study results and limits: Leaving the PBMCs unsorted stopped any conclusive comparison of naive versus antigen-experienced cells.

Trimming took off 3 bases at V and 6 bases at J, with 12 bases between the two ends. This CDR3 spans 14 amino acids. A second roughly 6 to 12 cycle PCR used barcoded and J-beta primers. Tags on each cDNA molecule came from a template-switch adaptor with 12 random nucleotides. Sequencing of every sample gave 2.5 million or more CDR3-containing paired-end reads. In TCRdb, the 5' RACE reads were re-called with MiXCR into one record per CDR3 protein. The repertoire includes about 1.4 million distinct CDR3 sequences, 59% of them detected once, and roughly 6.3% sits in the top ten. On this clonotype itself: The target antigen is unknown.

This sequence joins TRBV12-3 or TRBV12-4 and TRBJ2-4; D gene unclear. Material: blood. The sequence was obtained from a man between 18 and 35 years old in good health. The CDR3 loop reads CASSFRQAINIQYF. DNA of the CDR3: TGTGCCAGCAGTTTCAGGCAGGCAATAAACATTCAGTACTTC.